The 10 T cell receptor beta chains presented below share a single source sample, sequenced in a study of T cell changes during pregnancy in multiple sclerosis (dated by TCRdb to the late 2010s). Library preparation was by the immunoSEQ multiplex PCR assay. TCRdb provides this immuneACCESS table in a form limited to in-frame rearrangements. Some clones are lacking; in checked studies, under half of them reflect an unresolved V gene, and why the rest are absent is not known. Recorded for this sample are approximately 22,000 clones; about 85% of them occurred a single time. The ten largest clones capture approximately 14% of the sample. The specimen was CD8+ T cells from peripheral blood mononuclear cells, collected in the first trimester of pregnancy. The receptors derive from a female donor in good health, enrolled as a control in a pregnancy study.

This clone was found a few times. The J gene is TRBJ2-2, the V gene TRBV6-4, with 7 positions matching TRBD2. CDR1 MRHNA and CDR2 SNTAGT come from the germline V gene. The J segment lost 4 bases and the V segment lost 4 bases, leaving 0 bases of the junction unmatched. The CDR3 totals 13 residues. CDR3 residues: CASSGTSTGELFF. The DNA for the CDR3 is TGTGCCAGCAGTGGGACTAGCACCGGGGAGCTGTTTTTT.

The gene calls are TRBV27 and TRBJ1-1; possibly TRBD1 for D (5 bases). This CDR3 has 15 amino acids. V lost 6 bases and J lost 0, with 14 bases in between. From germline, CDR1 is MNHEY and CDR2 SMNVEV (reference sequence). In nucleotides, the CDR3 is TGTGCCAGCAGCAGGGATTTCGCTATGAACACTGAAGCTTTCTTT. Protein: CASSRDFAMNTEAFF.

The V gene is TRBV6-1, the J gene TRBJ2-2; a weak D match, TRBD2 (6 bases). This CDR3 is built from 14 residues. Germline V gene lookup returns CDR1 MNHNS and CDR2 SASEGT. Trimming removed 5 bases from V and 6 bases from J, with 13 bases in between. Here the CDR3 reads CASSLRGKPGELFF. Here the CDR3 DNA reads TGTGCCAGCAGTCTGCGGGGTAAGCCCGGGGAGCTGTTTTTT.

This clone was observed once. The germline gene is not matched at one end of the junction; a read error may be the cause. J is TRBJ2-2 and V is TRBV10-3, with 8 bases matching TRBD1. Germline CDR1 is ENHRY and CDR2 is SYGVKD. CDR3 length: 16 residues. Here the CDR3 DNA reads TGTGCCAGCAGTGAACCCCCAGGGGGCAACACCGGGGAGCTGTTTTTT. It encodes CASSEPPGGNTGELFF.

V is TRBV7-2 and J is TRBJ2-1; 11 bases fit TRBD2. The length of the CDR3 is 14 residues. From germline, CDR1 is SGHTA and CDR2 FQGNSA. Trimming at V came to 4 bases and at J to 6 bases, leaving 2 bases not matched to a gene. CDR3 amino acids: CASSSTSGVNEQFF. The CDR3 bases are TGTGCCAGCAGCTCGACTAGCGGGGTCAATGAGCAGTTCTTC.

The chain recombines TRBV6-4 with TRBJ1-5; no firm D call. Germline lookup yields CDR1 MRHNA and CDR2 SNTAGT. This CDR3 spans 13 amino acids. V lost 0 bases, J lost 7 bases, and 7 bases lay in between. CDR3 coding DNA: TGTGCCAGCAGTGACTCTCACGGGCAGCCCCAGCATTTT. This gives the protein CASSDSHGQPQHF.

The J gene is TRBJ1-2, the V gene TRBV27; D perhaps matches TRBD1 (5 bases). Germline V gives CDR1 MNHEY, CDR2 SMNVEV (reference sequence). V shed 1 base and J shed 2 bases, with 14 bases lying between them. CDR3 length equals 16 residues. The CDR3 nucleotides read TGTGCCAGCAGTTTATACAGGACGTCGCTAAACTATGGCTACACCTTC. It specifies CASSLYRTSLNYGYTF.

This chain connects TRBV7-3 to TRBJ2-2, with TRBD2 identical over 10 bases. The V gene end was trimmed by 3 bases and the J gene end by 0 bases; junction bases not matched to a gene: 4. The CDR3 has 17 residues. Germline loops: CDR1 SGHTA, CDR2 FQGTGA. CDR3 amino acids: CASSLGLAGANTGELFF. The CDR3 DNA sequence: TGTGCCAGCAGCTTGGGGCTAGCGGGAGCGAACACCGGGGAGCTGTTTTTT.

This clone was detected only once. The chain recombines TRBV27 with TRBJ2-7, with 15 bases matching TRBD2. V was clipped by 3 bases and J by 3 bases; unmatched bases: 9. The CDR3 loop spans 18 amino acids. CDR1 MNHEY and CDR2 SMNVEV come from the germline V gene (reference sequence). The CDR3 DNA follows: TGTGCCAGCAGTTTGTCCGGGACTAGCGGGAGGTACAACTACGAGCAGTACTTC. This codes for CASSLSGTSGRYNYEQYF.

This clone was seen only a few times. CDR3 sequence: CASSQGVTGELFF. DNA for the CDR3: TGTGCCAGCAGTCAGGGGGTCACCGGGGAGCTGTTTTTT. This chain joins TRBV6-4 and TRBJ2-2, with 7 bases matching TRBD1. Germline trimming cut 5 bases from V and 4 bases from J; bases unmatched to any gene: 1. Per the germline V gene, CDR1 is MRHNA and CDR2 is SNTAGT. The CDR3 consists of 13 residues.